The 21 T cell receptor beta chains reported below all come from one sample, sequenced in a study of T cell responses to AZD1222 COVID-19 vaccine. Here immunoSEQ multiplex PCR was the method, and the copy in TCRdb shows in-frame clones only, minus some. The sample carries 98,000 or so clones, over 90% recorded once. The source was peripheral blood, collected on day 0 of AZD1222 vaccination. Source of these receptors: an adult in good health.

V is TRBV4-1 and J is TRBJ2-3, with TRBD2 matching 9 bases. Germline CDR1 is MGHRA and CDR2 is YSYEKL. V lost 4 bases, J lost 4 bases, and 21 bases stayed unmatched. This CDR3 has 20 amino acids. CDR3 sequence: CASSPGGGSLAGYFADTQYF. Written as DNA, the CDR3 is TGCGCCAGCAGCCCCGGAGGAGGGTCCCTAGCGGGATATTTCGCAGATACGCAGTATTTT.

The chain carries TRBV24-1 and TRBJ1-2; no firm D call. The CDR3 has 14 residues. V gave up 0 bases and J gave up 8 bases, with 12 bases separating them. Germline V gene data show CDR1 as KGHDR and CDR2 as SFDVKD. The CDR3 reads CATSDLGNLGGYTF. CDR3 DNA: TGTGCCACCAGTGATTTGGGGAACCTTGGAGGCTACACCTTC.

In nucleotides, the CDR3 is TGTGCCAGCAGTTTCCCTCCCGGGTCCCTCAATGATGAGCAGTTCTTC. It codes for CASSFPPGSLNDEQFF. The genes are TRBV28 and TRBJ2-1; no firm D call. CDR1 MDHEN and CDR2 SYDVKM come from the germline V gene. The CDR3 is 16 amino acids. With 3 bases removed from V and 8 bases from J, the gap between germline ends came to 20 bases.

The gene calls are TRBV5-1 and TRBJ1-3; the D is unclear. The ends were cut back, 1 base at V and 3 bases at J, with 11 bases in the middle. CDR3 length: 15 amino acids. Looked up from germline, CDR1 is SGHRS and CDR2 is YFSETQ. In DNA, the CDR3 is TGCGCCAGCAGCTTGAGTCCAGCGCTTGGAAACACCATATATTTT. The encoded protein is CASSLSPALGNTIYF.

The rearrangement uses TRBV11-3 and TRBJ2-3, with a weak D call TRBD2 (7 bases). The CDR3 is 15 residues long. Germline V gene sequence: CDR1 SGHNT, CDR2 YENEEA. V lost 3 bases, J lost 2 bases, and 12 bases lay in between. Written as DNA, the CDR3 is TGTGCCAGCAGCTTCAGGGGAGGGTTCACAGATACGCAGTATTTT. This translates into CASSFRGGFTDTQYF.

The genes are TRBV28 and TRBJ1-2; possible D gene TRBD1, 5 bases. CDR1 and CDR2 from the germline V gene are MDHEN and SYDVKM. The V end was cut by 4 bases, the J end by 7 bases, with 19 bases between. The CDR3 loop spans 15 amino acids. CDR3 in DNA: TGTGCCAGCAGTTCCCAGGGACCCGGAGGGTTTGGCTACACCTTC. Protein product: CASSSQGPGGFGYTF.

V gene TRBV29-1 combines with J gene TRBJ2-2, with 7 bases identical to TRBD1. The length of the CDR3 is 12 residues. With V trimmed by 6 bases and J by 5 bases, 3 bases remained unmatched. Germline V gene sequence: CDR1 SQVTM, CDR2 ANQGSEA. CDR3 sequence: CSVFRGTGELFF. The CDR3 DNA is TGCAGCGTCTTCAGGGGGACCGGGGAGCTGTTTTTT.

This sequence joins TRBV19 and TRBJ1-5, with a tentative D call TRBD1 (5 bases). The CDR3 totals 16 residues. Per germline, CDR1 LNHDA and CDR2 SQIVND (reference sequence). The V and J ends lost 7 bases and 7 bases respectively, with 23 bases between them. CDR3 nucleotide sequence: TGTGCCAGTAATATCGGTCCGGCGGGGGGTGGGCAGCCCCAGCATTTT. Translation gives CASNIGPAGGGQPQHF.

CDR3 DNA: TGCGCCAGCAGCTTGGACTCATCTCACTCCTACAATGAGCAGTTCTTC. Amino acids: CASSLDSSHSYNEQFF. V and J are TRBV5-1 and TRBJ2-1; D is uncertain. The CDR3 has 16 amino acids. The V end lost 0 bases, the J end lost 0 bases, and 10 bases lay between the germline ends. The germline gives CDR1 SGHRS, CDR2 YFSETQ. The full variable domain, rest sourced from reference TRBV5-1 and TRBJ2-1, is KAGVTQTPRYLIKTRGQQVTLSCSPISGHRSVSWYQQTPGQGLQFLFEYFSETQRNKGNFPGRFSGRQFSNSRSEMNVSTLELGDSALYLCASSLDSSHSYNEQFFGPGTRLTVL.

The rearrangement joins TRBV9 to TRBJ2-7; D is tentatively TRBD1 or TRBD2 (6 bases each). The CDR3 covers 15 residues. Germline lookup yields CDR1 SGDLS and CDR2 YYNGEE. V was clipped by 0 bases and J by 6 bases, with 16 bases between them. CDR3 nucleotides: TGTGCCAGCAGCGTAGATAGGGGGACTGCGGGCGAGCAGTACTTC. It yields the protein CASSVDRGTAGEQYF.

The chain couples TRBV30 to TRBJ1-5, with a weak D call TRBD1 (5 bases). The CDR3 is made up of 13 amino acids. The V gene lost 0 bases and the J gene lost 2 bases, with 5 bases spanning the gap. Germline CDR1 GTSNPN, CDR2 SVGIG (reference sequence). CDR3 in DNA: TGTGCCTGGAGTGTACAGGGCAATCAGCCCCAGCATTTT. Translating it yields CAWSVQGNQPQHF.

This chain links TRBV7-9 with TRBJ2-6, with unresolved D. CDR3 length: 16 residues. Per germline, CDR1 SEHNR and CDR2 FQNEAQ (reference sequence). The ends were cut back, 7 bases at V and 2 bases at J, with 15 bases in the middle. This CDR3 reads CASTKRAVTGANVLTF. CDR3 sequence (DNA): TGTGCCAGCACCAAACGGGCAGTAACTGGGGCCAACGTCCTGACTTTC.

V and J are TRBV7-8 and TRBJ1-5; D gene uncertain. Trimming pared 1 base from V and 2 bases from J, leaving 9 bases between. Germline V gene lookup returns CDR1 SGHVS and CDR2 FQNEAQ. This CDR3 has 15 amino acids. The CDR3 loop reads CASSLVAEGNQPQHF. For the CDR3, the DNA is TGTGCCAGCAGCTTAGTGGCGGAGGGCAATCAGCCCCAGCATTTT.

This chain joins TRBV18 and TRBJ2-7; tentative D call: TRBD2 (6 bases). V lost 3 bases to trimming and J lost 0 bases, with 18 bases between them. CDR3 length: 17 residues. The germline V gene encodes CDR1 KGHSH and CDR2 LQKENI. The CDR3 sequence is CASSPPGLQLSSYEQYF. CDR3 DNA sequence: TGTGCCAGCTCACCGCCGGGACTCCAATTAAGCTCCTACGAGCAGTACTTC.

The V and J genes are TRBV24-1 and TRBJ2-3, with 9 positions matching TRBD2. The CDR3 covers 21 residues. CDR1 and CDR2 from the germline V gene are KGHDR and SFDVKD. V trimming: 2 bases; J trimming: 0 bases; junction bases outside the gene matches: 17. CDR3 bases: TGTGCCACCAGTGATTCCCCTCGGGTGGCGGGAGGGGGGACTAGCACAGATACGCAGTATTTT. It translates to CATSDSPRVAGGGTSTDTQYF.

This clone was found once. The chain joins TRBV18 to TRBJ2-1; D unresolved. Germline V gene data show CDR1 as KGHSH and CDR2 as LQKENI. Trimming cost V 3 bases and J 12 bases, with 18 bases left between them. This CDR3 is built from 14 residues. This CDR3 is CASSPGQARSAQFF. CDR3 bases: TGTGCCAGCTCACCCGGGCAGGCCCGGTCCGCGCAGTTCTTC. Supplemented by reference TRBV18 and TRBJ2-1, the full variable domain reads NAGVMQNPRHLVRRRGQEARLRCSPMKGHSHVYWYRQLPEEGLKFMVYLQKENIIDESGMPKERFSAEFPKEGPSILRIQQVVRGDSAAYFCASSPGQARSAQFFGPGTRLTVL.

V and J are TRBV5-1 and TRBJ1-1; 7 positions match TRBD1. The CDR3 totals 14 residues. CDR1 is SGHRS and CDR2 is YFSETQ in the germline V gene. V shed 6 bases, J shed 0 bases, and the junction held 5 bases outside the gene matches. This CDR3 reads CASNRGPMNTEAFF. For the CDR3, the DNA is TGCGCCAGCAACAGGGGTCCCATGAACACTGAAGCTTTCTTT.

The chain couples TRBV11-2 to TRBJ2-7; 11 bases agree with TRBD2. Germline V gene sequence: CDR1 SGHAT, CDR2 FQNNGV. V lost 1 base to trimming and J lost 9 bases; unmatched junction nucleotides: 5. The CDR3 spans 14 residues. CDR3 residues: CASSLGTSGSGQYF. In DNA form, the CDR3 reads TGTGCCAGCAGCTTAGGAACTAGCGGGAGTGGGCAGTACTTC.

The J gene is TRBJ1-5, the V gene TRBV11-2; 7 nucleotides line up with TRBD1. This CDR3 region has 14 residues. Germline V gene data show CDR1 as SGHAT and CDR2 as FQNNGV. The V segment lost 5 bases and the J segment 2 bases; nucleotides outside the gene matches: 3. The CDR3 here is CASSRGQGNQPQHF. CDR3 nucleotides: TGTGCCAGCAGCCGTGGACAGGGCAATCAGCCCCAGCATTTT. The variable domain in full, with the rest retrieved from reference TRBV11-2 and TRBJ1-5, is EAGVAQSPRYKIIEKRQSVAFWCNPISGHATLYWYQQILGQGPKLLIQFQNNGVVDDSQLPKDRFSAERLKGVDSTLKIQPAKLEDSAVYLCASSRGQGNQPQHFGDGTRLSIL.

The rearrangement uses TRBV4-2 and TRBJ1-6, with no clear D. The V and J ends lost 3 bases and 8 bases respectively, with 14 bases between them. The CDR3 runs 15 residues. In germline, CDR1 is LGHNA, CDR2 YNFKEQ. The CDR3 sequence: CASSHPDRPDSPLHF. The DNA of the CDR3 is TGTGCCAGCAGCCACCCGGACCGGCCAGATTCACCCCTCCACTTT.

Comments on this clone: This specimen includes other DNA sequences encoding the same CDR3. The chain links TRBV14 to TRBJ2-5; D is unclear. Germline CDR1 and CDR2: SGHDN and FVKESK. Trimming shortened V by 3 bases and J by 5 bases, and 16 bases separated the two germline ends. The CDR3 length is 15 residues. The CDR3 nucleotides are TGTGCCAGCAGCCAGGATACCTTTAAGTTGGAGACCCAGTACTTC. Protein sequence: CASSQDTFKLETQYF.